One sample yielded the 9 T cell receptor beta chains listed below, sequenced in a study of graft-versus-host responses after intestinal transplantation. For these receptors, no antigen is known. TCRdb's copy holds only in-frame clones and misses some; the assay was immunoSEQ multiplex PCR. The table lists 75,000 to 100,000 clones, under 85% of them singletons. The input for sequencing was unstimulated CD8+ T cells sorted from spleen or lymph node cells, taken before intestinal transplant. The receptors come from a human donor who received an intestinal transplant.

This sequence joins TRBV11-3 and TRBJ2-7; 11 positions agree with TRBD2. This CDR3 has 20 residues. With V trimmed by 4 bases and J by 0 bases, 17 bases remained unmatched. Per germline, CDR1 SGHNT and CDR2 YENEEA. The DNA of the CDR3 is TGTGCCAGCAGCTCCACTAGACTAGCGGGATTAAGATTGACCTCCTACGAGCAGTACTTC. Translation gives CASSSTRLAGLRLTSYEQYF. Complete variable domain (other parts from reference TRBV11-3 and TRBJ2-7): EAGVVQSPRYKIIEKKQPVAFWCNPISGHNTLYWYLQNLGQGPELLIRYENEEAVDDSQLPKDRFSAERLKGVDSTLKIQPAELGDSAVYLCASSSTRLAGLRLTSYEQYFGPGTRLTVT.

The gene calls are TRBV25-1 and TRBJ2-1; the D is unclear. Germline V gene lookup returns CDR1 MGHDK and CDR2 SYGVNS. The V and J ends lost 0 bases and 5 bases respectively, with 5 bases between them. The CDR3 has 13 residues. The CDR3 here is CASSEYRDNEQFF. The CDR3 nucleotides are TGTGCCAGCAGTGAATACCGCGACAATGAGCAGTTCTTC.

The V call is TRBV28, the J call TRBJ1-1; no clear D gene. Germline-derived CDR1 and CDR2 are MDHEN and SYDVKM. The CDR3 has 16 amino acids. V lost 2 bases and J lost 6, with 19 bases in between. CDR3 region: CASSLVLREYGAEAFF. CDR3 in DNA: TGTGCCAGCAGTTTAGTCCTTAGGGAATACGGTGCTGAAGCTTTCTTT.

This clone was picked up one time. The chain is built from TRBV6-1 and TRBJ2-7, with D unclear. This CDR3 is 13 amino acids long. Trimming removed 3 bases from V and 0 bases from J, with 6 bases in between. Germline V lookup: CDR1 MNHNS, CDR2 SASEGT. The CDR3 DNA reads TGTGCCAGCAGTGACTACAGCTCCTACGAGCAGTACTTC. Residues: CASSDYSSYEQYF.

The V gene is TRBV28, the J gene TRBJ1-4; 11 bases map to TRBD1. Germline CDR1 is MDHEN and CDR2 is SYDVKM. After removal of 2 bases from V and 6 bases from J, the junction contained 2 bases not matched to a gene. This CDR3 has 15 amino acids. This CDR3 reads CASSLRGQGDEKLFF. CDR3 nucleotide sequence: TGTGCCAGCAGTTTAAGGGGACAGGGGGATGAAAAACTGTTTTTT.

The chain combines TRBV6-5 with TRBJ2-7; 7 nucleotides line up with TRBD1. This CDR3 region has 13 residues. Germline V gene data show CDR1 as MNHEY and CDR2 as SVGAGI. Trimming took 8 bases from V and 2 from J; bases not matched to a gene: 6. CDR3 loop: CASYTGAAYEQYF. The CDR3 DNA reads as TGTGCCAGCTATACAGGGGCAGCCTACGAGCAGTACTTC.

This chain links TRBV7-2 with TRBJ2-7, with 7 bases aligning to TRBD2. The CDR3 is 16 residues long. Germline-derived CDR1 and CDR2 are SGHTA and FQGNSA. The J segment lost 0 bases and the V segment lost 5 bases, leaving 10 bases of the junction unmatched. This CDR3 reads CASSVERDGGSYEQYF. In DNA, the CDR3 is TGTGCCAGCAGCGTAGAGCGGGACGGAGGCTCCTACGAGCAGTACTTC.

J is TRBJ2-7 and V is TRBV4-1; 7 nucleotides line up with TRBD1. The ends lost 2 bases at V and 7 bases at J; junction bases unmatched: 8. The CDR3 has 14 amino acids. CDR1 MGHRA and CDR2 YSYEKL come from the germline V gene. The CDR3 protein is CASSQPGQVGEQYF. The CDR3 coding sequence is TGCGCCAGCAGCCAACCCGGACAGGTTGGGGAGCAGTACTTC.

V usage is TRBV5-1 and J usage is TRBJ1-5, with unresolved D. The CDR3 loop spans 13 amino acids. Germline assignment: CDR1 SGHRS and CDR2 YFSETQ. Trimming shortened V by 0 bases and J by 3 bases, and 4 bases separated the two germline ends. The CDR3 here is CASSLGLNQPQHF. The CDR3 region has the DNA TGCGCCAGCAGCTTGGGCCTCAATCAGCCCCAGCATTTT.